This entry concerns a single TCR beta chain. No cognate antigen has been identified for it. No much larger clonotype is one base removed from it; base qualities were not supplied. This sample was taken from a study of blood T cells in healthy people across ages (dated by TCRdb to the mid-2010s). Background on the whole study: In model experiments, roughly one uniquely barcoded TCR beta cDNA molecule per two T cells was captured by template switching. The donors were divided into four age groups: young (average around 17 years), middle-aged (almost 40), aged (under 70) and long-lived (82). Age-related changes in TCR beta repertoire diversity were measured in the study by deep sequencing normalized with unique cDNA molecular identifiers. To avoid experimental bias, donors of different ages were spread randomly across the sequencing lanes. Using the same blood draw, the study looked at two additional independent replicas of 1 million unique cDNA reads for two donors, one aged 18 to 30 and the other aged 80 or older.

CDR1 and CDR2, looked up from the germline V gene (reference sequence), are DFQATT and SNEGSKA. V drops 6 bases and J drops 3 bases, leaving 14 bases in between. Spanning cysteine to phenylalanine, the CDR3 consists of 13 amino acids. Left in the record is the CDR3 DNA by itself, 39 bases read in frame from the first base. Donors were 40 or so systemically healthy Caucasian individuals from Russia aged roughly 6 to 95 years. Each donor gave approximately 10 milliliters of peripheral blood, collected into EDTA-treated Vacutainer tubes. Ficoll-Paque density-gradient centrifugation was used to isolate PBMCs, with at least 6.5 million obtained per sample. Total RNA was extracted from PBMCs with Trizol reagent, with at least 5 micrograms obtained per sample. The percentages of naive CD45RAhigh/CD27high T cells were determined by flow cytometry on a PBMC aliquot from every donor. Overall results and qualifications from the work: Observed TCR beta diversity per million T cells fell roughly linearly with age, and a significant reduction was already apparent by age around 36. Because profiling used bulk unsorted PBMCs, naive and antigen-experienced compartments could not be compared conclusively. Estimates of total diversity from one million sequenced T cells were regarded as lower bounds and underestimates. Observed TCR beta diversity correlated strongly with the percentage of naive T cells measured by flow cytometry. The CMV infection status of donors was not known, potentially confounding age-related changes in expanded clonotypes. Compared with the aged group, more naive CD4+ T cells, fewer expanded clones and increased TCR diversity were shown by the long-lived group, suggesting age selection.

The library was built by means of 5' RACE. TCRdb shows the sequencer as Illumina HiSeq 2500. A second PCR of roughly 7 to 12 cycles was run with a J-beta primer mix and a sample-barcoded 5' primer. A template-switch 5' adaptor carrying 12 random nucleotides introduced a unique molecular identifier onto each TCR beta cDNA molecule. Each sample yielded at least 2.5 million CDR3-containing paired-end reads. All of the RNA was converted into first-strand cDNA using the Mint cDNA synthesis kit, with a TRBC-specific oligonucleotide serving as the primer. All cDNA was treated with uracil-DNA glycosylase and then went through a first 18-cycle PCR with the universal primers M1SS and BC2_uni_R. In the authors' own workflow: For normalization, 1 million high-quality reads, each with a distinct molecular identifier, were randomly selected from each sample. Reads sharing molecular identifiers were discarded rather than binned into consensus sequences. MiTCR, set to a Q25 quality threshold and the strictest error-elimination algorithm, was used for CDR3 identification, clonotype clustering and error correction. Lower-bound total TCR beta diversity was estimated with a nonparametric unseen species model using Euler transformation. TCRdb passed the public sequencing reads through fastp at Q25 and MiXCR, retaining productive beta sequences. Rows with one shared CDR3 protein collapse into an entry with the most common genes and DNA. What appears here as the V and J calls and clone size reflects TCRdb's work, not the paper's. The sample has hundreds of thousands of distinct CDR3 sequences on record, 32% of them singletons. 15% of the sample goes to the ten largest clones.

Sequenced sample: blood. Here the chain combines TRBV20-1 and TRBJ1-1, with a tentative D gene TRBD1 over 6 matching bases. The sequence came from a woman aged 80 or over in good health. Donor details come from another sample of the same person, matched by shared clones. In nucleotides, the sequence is TGCAGTGCCGGGGGGCTATCGGACACTGAAGCTTTCTTT. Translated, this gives CSAGGLSDTEAFF.